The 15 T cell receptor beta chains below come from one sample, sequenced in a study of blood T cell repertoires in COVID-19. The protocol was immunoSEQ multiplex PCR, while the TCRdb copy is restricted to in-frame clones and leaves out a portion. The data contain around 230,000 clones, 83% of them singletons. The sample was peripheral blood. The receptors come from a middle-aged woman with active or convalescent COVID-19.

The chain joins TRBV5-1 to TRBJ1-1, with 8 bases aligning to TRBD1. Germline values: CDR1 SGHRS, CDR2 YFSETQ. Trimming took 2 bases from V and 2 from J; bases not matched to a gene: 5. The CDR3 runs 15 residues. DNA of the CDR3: TGCGCCAGCAGCTTACAGGGGGGTGCTAACACTGAAGCTTTCTTT. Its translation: CASSLQGGANTEAFF.

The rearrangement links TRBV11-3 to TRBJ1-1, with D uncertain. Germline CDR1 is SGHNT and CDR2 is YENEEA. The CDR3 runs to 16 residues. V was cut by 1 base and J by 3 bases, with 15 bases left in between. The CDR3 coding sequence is TGTGCCAGCAGCTTAGGTGGGTGGGGAGGGTACACTGAAGCTTTCTTT. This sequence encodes CASSLGGWGGYTEAFF.

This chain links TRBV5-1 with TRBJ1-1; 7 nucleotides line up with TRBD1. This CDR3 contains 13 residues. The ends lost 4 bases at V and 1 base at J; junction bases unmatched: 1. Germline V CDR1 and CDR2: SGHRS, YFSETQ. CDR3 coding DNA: TGCGCCAGCAGCCGGACAGGGAACACTGAAGCTTTCTTT. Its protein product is CASSRTGNTEAFF. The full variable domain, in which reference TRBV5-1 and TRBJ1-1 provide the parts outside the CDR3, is KAGVTQTPRYLIKTRGQQVTLSCSPISGHRSVSWYQQTPGQGLQFLFEYFSETQRNKGNFPGRFSGRQFSNSRSEMNVSTLELGDSALYLCASSRTGNTEAFFGQGTRLTVV.

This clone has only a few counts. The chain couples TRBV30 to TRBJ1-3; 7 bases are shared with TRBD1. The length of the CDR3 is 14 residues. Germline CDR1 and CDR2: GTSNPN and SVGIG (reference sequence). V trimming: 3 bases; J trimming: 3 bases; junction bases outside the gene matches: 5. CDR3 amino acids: CAWSDRVNGNTIYF. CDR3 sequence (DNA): TGTGCCTGGAGCGACAGGGTGAATGGAAACACCATATATTTT.

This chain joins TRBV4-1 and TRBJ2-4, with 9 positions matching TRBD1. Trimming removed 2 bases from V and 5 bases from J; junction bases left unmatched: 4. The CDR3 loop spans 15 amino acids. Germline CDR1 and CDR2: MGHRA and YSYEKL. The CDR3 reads CASSQPGQGENIQYF. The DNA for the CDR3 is TGCGCCAGCAGCCAACCGGGACAGGGTGAAAACATTCAGTACTTC.

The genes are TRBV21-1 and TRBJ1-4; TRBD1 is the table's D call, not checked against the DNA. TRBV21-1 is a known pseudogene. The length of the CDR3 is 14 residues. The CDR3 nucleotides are TGTGCCAGCAACCGGACAGTCATTAATGAAAAACTGTTTTTT. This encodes CASNRTVINEKLFF.

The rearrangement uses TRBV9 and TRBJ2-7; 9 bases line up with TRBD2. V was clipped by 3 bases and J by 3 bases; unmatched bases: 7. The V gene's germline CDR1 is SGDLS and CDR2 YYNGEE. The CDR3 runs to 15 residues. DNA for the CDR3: TGTGCCAGCAGCGCCGGGACTAGCAGGGTCTACGAGCAGTACTTC. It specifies CASSAGTSRVYEQYF.

The CDR3 DNA sequence: TGTGCCAGTAGTAGGGGACAGGGGGCTTATGGCTACACCTTC. This sequence encodes CASSRGQGAYGYTF. The rearrangement joins TRBV19 to TRBJ1-2; TRBD1 matches at 12 bases. The junction had 2 bases not matched to a gene; V was cut back by 4 bases and J by 5 bases. Germline V gene sequence: CDR1 LNHDA, CDR2 SQIVND (reference sequence). The length of the CDR3 is 14 residues.

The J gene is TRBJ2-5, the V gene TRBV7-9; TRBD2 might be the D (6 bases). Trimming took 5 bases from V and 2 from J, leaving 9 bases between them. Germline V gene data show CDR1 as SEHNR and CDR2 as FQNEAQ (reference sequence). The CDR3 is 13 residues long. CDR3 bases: TGTGCCAGCAGCCCTCGGGGGCAAGAGACCCAGTACTTC. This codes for CASSPRGQETQYF. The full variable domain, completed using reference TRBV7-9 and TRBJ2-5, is DTGVSQNPRHKITKRGQNVTFRCDPISEHNRLYWYRQTLGQGPEFLTYFQNEAQLEKSRLLSDRFSAERPKGSFSTLEIQRTEQGDSAMYLCASSPRGQETQYFGPGTRLLVL.

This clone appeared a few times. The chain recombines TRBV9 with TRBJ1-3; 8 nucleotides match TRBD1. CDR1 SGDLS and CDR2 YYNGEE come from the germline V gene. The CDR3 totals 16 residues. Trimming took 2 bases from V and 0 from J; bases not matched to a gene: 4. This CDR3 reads CASSVSTGDSGNTIYF. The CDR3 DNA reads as TGTGCCAGCAGCGTGTCGACAGGGGACTCTGGAAACACCATATATTTT.

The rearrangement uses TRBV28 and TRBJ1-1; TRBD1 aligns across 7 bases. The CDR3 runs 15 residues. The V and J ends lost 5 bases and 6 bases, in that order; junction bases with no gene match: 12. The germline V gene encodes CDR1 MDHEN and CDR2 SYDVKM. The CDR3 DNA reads TGTGCCAGCAGTCGGACAGGTTTCCTTGGGGCTGAAGCTTTCTTT. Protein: CASSRTGFLGAEAFF.

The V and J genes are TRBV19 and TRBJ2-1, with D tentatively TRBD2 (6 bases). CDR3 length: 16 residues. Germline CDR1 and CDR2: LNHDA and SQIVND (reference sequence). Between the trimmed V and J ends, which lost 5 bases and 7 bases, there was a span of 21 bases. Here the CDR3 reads CASSLIGVGGSNEQFF. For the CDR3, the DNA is TGTGCCAGTAGTCTAATTGGGGTGGGGGGTAGTAATGAGCAGTTCTTC. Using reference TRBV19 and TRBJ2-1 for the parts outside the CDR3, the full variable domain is DGGITQSPKYLFRKEGQNVTLSCEQNLNHDAMYWYRQDPGQGLRLIYYSQIVNDFQKGDIAEGYSVSREKKESFPLTVTSAQKNPTAFYLCASSLIGVGGSNEQFFGPGTRLTVL.

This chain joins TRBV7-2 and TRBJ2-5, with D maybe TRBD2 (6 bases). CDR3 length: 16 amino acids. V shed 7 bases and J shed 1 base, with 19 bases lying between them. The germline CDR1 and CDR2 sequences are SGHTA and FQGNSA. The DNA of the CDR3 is TGTGCCAGCACCCGACTCCTGGGGGGTTCCCAAGAGACCCAGTACTTC. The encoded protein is CASTRLLGGSQETQYF.

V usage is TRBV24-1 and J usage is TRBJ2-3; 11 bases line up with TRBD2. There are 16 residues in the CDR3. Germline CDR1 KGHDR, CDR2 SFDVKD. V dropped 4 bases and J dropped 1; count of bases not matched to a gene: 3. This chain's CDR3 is CATSEEGLAGTDTQYF. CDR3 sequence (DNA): TGTGCCACCAGTGAGGAGGGACTAGCGGGCACAGATACGCAGTATTTT.

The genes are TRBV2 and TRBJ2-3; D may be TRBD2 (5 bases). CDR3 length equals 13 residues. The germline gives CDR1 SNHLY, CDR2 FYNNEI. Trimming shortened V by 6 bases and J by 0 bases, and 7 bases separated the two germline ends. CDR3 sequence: CASSEGSTDTQYF. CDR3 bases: TGTGCCAGCAGCGAGGGTAGCACAGATACGCAGTATTTT.